Each of the 6 T cell receptor beta chains below was sequenced from the same sample in a study of blood T cell repertoires in COVID-19. Profiled with immunoSEQ multiplex PCR; TCRdb holds only in-frame clones, not every one. Of 260,000 or so clones listed, approximately 83% are singletons. Sequencing was done on a sample of PBMCs or T cells enriched from blood (not recorded which). These receptors all come from a woman aged 40 to 50 who had been exposed to COVID-19.

The chain carries TRBV28 and TRBJ2-3; D possibly corresponds to TRBD2 (6 bases). The CDR3 length is 15 residues. Trimming removed 3 bases from V and 1 base from J, with 11 bases in between. The germline V gene has CDR1 MDHEN and CDR2 SYDVKM. The CDR3 region is CASSLGGTGTDTQYF. Here the CDR3 DNA reads TGTGCCAGCAGTTTGGGTGGGACTGGCACAGATACGCAGTATTTT.

The chain employs TRBV10-3 and TRBJ1-3, with D perhaps matching TRBD1 (6 bases). Germline V lookup: CDR1 ENHRY, CDR2 SYGVKD. V lost 1 base and J lost 4, with 11 bases in between. CDR3 size: 15 residues. The DNA of the CDR3 is TGTGCCATCAGTGAGTGGCAGGGGATCGGAAACACCATATATTTT. Its protein product is CAISEWQGIGNTIYF.

V gene TRBV2 combines with J gene TRBJ1-2; possibly TRBD1 for D (6 bases). Trimming stripped 2 bases from V and 5 bases from J, with 21 bases between. The germline CDR1 and CDR2 sequences are SNHLY and FYNNEI. This CDR3 comprises 17 residues. The CDR3 reads CASSESTLAGVGYGYTF. The CDR3 nucleotides read TGTGCCAGCAGTGAATCTACTTTGGCAGGGGTAGGGTATGGCTACACCTTC.

The chain links TRBV5-4 to TRBJ1-1; possible D gene TRBD1, 5 bases. The germline CDR1 and CDR2 sequences are SGHNT and YYREEE (reference sequence). Trimming removed 1 base from V and 10 bases from J, with 11 bases in between. This CDR3 region has 12 residues. DNA for the CDR3: TGTGCCAGCAGCTTGTCAGGGATCGTAGCTTTCTTT. Its protein is CASSLSGIVAFF.

The rearrangement uses TRBV2 and TRBJ1-2; 8 bases fit TRBD1. CDR3 size: 14 residues. Losses at the gene ends were 7 bases for V and 7 bases for J; bases not matched to a gene: 11. Germline lookup yields CDR1 SNHLY and CDR2 FYNNEI. The CDR3, as DNA: TGTGCCAGCACCCCCAAGACAGGGGTTGTTGGCTACACCTTC. This codes for CASTPKTGVVGYTF.

The chain is built from TRBV7-8 and TRBJ1-2; TRBD1 is a possible D gene (5 bases). The V gene lost 6 bases and the J gene lost 2 bases, with 10 bases spanning the gap. The CDR3 is made up of 13 amino acids. The germline V gene encodes CDR1 SGHVS and CDR2 FQNEAQ. In DNA, the CDR3 is TGTGCCAGCAGTACTGACAGCAACTATGGCTACACCTTC. Protein sequence: CASSTDSNYGYTF.